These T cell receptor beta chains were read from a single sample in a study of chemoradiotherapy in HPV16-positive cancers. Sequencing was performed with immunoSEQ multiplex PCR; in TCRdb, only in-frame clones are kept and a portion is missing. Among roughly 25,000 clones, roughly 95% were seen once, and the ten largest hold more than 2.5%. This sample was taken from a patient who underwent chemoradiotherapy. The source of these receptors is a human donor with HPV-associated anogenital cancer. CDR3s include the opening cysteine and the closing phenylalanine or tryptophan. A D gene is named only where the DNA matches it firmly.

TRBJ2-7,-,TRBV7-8,TGTGCCAGCAGCTTAGCGCCAGGGGATCTTTACGAGCAGTACTTC,CASSLAPGDLYEQYF
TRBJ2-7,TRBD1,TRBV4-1,TGCGCCAGCAGCCAGGACAGGGGCTCCTACGAGCAGTACTTC,CASSQDRGSYEQYF
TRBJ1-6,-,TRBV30,TGTGCCTGGGATCCCTTCCTGGGTAATTCACCCCTCCACTTT,CAWDPFLGNSPLHF
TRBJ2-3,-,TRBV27,TGTGCCAGCAGTTTAACGCCCCCGCATACGCAGTATTTT,CASSLTPPHTQYF
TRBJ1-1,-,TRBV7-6,TGTGCCAGCAGCTTAGGGGGAGGCGAGCAGAACACTGAAGCTTTCTTT,CASSLGGGEQNTEAFF
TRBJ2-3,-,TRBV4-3,TGCGCCAGCCGCGGGCCGATCACAGATACGCAGTATTTT,CASRGPITDTQYF
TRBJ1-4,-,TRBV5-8,TGTGCCAGCAGCCGGGCACTAGGTGAAAAACTGTTTTTT,CASSRALGEKLFF
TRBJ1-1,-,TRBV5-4,TGTGCCAGCAGCACGTCTCCACAGGCCAACACTGAAGCTTTCTTT,CASSTSPQANTEAFF
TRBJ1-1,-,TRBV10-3,TGTGCCATCAGTGCCACCGGAACAGGTTCCAACACTGAAGCTTTCTTT,CAISATGTGSNTEAFF
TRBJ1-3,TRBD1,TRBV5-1,TGCGCCAGCAGCTCGACAGGGAGTGGAAACACCATATATTTT,CASSSTGSGNTIYF
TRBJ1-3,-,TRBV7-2,TGTGCCAGCAGGGTCAGCGGTAACTCTGGAAACACCATATATTTT,CASRVSGNSGNTIYF
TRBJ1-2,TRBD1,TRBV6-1,TGTGCCAGCAGTGAAGCCGGACAGGGCGGTGGCTACACCTTC,CASSEAGQGGGYTF
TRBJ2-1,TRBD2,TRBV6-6,TGTGCCAGCAAAGAGACTAGCGGAGGTAGGGATGAGCAGTTCTTC,CASKETSGGRDEQFF
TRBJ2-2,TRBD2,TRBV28,TGTGCCAGCATCAAGCCTCCCAGCGGGAGGCAGTTCTACGGCGGGGAGCTGTTTTTT,CASIKPPSGRQFYGGELFF
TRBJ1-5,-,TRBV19,TGTGCCAGTAGCAGCGGGGAGGGCGGGCAGCCCCAGCATTTT,CASSSGEGGQPQHF
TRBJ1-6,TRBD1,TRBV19,TGTGCCAGTAGTAACGGACAGGGTATCGGCTCACCCCTCCACTTT,CASSNGQGIGSPLHF
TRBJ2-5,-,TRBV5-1,TGCGCCAGCAGCCGGGGGCGACTCCAAGAGACCCAGTACTTC,CASSRGRLQETQYF
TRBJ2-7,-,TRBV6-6,TGTGCCAGCAGTTTCGCGGGACCGGTGGGCGACGAGCAGTACTTC,CASSFAGPVGDEQYF
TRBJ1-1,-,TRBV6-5,TGTGCCAGCAGTGGACCCATGAACACTGAAGCTTTCTTT,CASSGPMNTEAFF
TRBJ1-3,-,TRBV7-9,TGTGCCAGCAGCCCGACAACTGGTGGAAACACCATATATTTT,CASSPTTGGNTIYF
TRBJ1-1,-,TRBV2,TGTGCCAGCAGTGAAAGTCAGGGAGGGAAAACTGAAGCTTTCTTT,CASSESQGGKTEAFF
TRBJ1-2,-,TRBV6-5,TGTGCCAGCAGTTACGGCGGCAGGGAAACCTTC,CASSYGGRETF